This TCR beta chain derives from a study of early T cells in non-severe SARS-CoV-2 infection. Study conclusions and caveats: In VDJdb matching, anti-spike CD8 responses were favored while private and CD4 specificities went missing.

Germline V gene sequence: CDR1 SGHVS, CDR2 FNYEAQ. Trimming took 2 bases from V and 3 from J, leaving 14 bases between them. The CDR3 is made up of 15 amino acids. The sample holds many counts of this clonotype. Its antigen is unidentified. Individual cDNA molecules received unique molecular identifiers during library preparation. One entry per CDR3 protein, called by TCRdb with MiXCR from the 5' RACE reads. This sample has more than 85,000 distinct CDR3 sequences, with around 12% found just once. The sample was whole blood. V is TRBV7-6 and J is TRBJ2-7, with D hard to call. The TCR originated in an adult who was a healthcare worker with PCR-confirmed SARS-CoV-2 infection or an uninfected control (not recorded which). In DNA, the CDR3 is TGTGCCAGCAGCTTACGGGTCGGGCATCACTACGAGCAGTACTTC. Amino acid sequence: CASSLRVGHHYEQYF.